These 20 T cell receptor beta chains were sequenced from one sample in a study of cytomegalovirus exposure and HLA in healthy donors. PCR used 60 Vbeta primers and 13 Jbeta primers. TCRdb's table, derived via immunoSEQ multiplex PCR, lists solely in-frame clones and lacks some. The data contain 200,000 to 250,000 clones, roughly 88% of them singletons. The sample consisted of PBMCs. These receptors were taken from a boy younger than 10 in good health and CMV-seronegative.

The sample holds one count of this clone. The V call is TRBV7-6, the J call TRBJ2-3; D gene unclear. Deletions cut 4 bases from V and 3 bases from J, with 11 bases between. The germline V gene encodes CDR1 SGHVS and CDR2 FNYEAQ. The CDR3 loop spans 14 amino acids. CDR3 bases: TGTGCCAGCAGCTCGAGGTACGGGACAGATACGCAGTATTTT. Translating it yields CASSSRYGTDTQYF. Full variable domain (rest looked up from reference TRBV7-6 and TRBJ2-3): GAGVSQSPRYKVTKRGQDVALRCDPISGHVSLYWYRQALGQGPEFLTYFNYEAQQDKSGLPNDRFSAERPEGSISTLTIQRTEQRDSAMYRCASSSRYGTDTQYFGPGTRLTVL.

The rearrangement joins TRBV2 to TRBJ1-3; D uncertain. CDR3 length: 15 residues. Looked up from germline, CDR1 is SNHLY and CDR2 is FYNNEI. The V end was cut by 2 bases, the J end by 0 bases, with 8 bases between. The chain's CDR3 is CASSERVGSGNTIYF. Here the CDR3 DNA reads TGTGCCAGCAGTGAACGGGTGGGCTCTGGAAACACCATATATTTT.

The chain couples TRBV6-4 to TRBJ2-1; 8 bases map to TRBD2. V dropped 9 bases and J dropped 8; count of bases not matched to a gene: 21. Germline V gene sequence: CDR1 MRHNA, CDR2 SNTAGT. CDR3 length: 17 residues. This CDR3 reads CARSPSPGTRGSDEQFF. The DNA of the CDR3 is TGTGCCAGAAGTCCCTCTCCCGGGACTAGAGGCTCGGATGAGCAGTTCTTC.

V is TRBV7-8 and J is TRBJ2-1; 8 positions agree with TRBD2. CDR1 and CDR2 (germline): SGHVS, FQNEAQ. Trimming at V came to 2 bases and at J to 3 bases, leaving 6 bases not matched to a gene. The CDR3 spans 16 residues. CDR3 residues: CASSLFTLADYNEQFF. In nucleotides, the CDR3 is TGTGCCAGCAGCTTATTCACACTAGCGGACTACAATGAGCAGTTCTTC.

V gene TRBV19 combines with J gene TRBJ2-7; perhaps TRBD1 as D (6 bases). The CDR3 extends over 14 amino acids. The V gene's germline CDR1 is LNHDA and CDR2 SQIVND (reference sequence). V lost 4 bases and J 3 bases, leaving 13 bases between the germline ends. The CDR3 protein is CASSRSGAHYEQYF. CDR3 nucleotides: TGTGCCAGTAGTAGATCAGGGGCCCACTACGAGCAGTACTTC.

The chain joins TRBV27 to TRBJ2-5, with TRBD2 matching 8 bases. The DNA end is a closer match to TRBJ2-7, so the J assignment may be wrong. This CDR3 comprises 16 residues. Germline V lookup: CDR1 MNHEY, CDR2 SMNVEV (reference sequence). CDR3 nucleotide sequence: TGTGCCAGCAGTTTATCAGCGGGAGTTGCACCCTACGAGCAGTACTTC. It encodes CASSLSAGVAPYEQYF.

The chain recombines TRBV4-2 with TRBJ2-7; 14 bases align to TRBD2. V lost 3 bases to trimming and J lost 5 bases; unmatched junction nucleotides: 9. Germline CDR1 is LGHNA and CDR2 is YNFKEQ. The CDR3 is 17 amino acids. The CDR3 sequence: CASSQGLAGVKTDEQYF. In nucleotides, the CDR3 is TGTGCCAGCAGCCAGGGACTAGCGGGAGTAAAAACTGACGAGCAGTACTTC.

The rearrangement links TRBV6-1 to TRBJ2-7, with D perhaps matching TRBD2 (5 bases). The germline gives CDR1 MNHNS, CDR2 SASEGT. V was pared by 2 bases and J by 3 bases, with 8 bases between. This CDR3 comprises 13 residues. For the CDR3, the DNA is TGTGCCAGCAGTGAAACGGGGAACTACGAGCAGTACTTC. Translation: CASSETGNYEQYF.

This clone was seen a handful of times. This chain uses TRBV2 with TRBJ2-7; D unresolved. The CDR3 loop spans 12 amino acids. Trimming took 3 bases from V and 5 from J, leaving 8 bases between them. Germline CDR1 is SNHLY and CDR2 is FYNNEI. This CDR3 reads CASSDAPHEQYF. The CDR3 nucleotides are TGTGCCAGCAGTGACGCGCCCCACGAGCAGTACTTC.

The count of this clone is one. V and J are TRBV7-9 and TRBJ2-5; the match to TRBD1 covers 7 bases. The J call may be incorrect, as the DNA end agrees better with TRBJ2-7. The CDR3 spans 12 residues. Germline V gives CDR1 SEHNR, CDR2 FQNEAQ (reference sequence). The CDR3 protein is CASRQGSDEQYF. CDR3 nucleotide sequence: TGTGCCAGTAGACAGGGTAGCGACGAGCAGTACTTC.

CDR3 residues: CSVQQGAEGNQPQHF. The DNA for the CDR3 is TGCAGCGTTCAACAGGGGGCTGAAGGCAATCAGCCCCAGCATTTT. The chain joins TRBV29-1 to TRBJ1-5; 9 nucleotides match TRBD1. With V trimmed by 5 bases and J by 2 bases, 7 bases remained unmatched. Germline-derived CDR1 and CDR2 are SQVTM and ANQGSEA. The CDR3 is 15 residues long.

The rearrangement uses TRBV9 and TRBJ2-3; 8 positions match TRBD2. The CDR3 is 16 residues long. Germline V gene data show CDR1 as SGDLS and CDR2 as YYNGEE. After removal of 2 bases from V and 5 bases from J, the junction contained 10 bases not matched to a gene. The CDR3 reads CASSVIASGREDTQYF. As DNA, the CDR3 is TGTGCCAGCAGCGTTATAGCTAGCGGGCGGGAAGATACGCAGTATTTT.

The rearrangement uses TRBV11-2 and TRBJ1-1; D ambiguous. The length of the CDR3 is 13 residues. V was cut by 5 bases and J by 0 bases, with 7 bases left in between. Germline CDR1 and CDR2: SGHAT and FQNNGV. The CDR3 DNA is TGTGCCAGCAGCGGAGGGATGAACACTGAAGCTTTCTTT. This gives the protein CASSGGMNTEAFF. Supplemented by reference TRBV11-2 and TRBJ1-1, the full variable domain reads EAGVAQSPRYKIIEKRQSVAFWCNPISGHATLYWYQQILGQGPKLLIQFQNNGVVDDSQLPKDRFSAERLKGVDSTLKIQPAKLEDSAVYLCASSGGMNTEAFFGQGTRLTVV.

The CDR3, as DNA: TGTGCCAGCAGCTTCGGAGATACGCAGTATTTT. This codes for CASSFGDTQYF. The rearrangement links TRBV5-4 to TRBJ2-3; D remains unclear. Trimming cost V 2 bases and J 5 bases, with 3 bases left between them. The CDR3 length is 11 residues. CDR1 and CDR2 from the germline V gene are SGHNT and YYREEE (reference sequence).

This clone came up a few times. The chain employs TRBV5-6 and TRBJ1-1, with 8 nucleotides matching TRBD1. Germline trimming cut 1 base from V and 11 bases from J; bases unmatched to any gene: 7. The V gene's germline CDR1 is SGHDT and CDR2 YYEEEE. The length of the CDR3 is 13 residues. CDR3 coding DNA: TGTGCCAGCAGCTTGTATGACAGGGGCATGGCTTTCTTT. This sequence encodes CASSLYDRGMAFF. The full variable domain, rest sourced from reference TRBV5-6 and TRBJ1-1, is DAGVTQSPTHLIKTRGQQVTLRCSPKSGHDTVSWYQQALGQGPQFIFQYYEEEERQRGNFPDRFSGHQFPNYSSELNVNALLLGDSALYLCASSLYDRGMAFFGQGTRLTVV.

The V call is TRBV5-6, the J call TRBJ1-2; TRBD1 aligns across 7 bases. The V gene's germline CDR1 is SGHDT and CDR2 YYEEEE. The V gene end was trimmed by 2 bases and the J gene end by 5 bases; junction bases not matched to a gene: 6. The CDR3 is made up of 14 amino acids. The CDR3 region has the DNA TGTGCCAGCAGCTTAGGGGGACAGACTTATGGCTACACCTTC. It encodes CASSLGGQTYGYTF.

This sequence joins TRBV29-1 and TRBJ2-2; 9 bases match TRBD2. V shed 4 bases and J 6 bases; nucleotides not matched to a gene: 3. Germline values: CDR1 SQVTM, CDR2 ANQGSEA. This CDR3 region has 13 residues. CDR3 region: CSVVSGGAGELFF. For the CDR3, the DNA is TGCAGCGTTGTTAGCGGGGGCGCCGGGGAGCTGTTTTTT.

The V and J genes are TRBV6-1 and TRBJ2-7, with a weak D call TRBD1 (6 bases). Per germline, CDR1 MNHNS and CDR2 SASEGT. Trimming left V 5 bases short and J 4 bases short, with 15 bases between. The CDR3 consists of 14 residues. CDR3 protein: CASSRQEGLYEQYF. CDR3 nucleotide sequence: TGTGCCAGCAGTAGACAGGAAGGCCTTTACGAGCAGTACTTC.

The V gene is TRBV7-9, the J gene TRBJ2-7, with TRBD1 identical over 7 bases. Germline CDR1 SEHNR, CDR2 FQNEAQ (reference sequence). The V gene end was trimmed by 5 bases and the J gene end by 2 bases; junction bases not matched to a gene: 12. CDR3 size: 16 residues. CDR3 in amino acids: CASSPGQTIPTYEQYF. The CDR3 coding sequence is TGTGCCAGCAGCCCGGGACAGACAATTCCCACCTACGAGCAGTACTTC. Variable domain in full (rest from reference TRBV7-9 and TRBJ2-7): DTGVSQNPRHKITKRGQNVTFRCDPISEHNRLYWYRQTLGQGPEFLTYFQNEAQLEKSRLLSDRFSAERPKGSFSTLEIQRTEQGDSAMYLCASSPGQTIPTYEQYFGPGTRLTVT.

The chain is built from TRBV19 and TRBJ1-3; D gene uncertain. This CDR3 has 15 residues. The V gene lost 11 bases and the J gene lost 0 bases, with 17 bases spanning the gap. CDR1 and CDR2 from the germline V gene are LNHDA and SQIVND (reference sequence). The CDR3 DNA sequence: TGTGCCCCTTCGCCGCGGGGAGACTCTGGAAACACCATATATTTT. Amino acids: CAPSPRGDSGNTIYF.